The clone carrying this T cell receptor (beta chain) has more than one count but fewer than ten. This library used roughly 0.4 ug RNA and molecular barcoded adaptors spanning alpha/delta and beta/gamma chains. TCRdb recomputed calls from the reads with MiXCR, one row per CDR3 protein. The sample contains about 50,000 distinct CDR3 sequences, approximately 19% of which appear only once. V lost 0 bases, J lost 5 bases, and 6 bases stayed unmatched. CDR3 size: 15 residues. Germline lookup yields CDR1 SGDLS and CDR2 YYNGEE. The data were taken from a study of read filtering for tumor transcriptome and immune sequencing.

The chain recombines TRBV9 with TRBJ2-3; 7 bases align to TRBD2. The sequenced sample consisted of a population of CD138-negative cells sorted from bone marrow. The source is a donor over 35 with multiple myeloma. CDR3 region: CASSVVGGSVDTQYF. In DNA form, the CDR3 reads TGTGCCAGCAGCGTAGTCGGCGGGAGTGTAGATACGCAGTATTTT.